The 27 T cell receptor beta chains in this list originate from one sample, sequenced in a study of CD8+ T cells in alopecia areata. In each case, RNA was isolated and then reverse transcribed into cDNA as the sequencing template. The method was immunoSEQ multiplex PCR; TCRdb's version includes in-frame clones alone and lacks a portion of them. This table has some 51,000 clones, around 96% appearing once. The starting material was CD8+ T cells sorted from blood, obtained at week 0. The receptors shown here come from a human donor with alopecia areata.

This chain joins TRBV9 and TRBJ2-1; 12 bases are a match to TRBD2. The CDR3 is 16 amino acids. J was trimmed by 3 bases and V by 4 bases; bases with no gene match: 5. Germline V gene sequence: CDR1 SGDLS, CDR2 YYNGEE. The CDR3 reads CASSPSGGAVYNEQFF. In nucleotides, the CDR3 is TGTGCCAGCAGCCCTAGCGGGGGGGCCGTCTACAATGAGCAGTTCTTC.

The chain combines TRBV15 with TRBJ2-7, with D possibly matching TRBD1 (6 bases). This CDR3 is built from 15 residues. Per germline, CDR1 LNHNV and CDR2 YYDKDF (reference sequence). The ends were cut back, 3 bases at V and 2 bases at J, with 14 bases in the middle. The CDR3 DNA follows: TGTGCCACCAGCAGCCCCGGGACAAAGACCTACGAGCAGTACTTC. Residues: CATSSPGTKTYEQYF.

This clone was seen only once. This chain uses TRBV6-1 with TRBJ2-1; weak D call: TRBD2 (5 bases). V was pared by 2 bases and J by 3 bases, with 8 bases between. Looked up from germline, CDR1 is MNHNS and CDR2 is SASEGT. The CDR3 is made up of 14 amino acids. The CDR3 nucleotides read TGTGCCAGCAGTGAAAGGGAGCTCTACAATGAGCAGTTCTTC. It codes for CASSERELYNEQFF.

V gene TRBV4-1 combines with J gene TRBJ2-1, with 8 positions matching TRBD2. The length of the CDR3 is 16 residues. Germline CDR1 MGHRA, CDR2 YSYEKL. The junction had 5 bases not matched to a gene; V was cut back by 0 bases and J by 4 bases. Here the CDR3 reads CASSQETGGVYNEQFF. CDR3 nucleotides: TGCGCCAGCAGCCAAGAAACCGGGGGGGTATACAATGAGCAGTTCTTC.

The CDR3 protein is CASSLSVYRERDGNTIYF. CDR3 sequence (DNA): TGCGCCAGCAGCTTGTCTGTATACCGGGAACGAGATGGAAACACCATATATTTT. This rearrangement joins TRBV5-1 to TRBJ1-3; D is undetermined. CDR1 and CDR2 (germline): SGHRS, YFSETQ. The CDR3 runs 18 residues. The germline V and J ends were trimmed by 1 base and 3 bases, with 20 bases remaining between them. The full variable domain, its missing parts supplied by reference TRBV5-1 and TRBJ1-3, is KAGVTQTPRYLIKTRGQQVTLSCSPISGHRSVSWYQQTPGQGLQFLFEYFSETQRNKGNFPGRFSGRQFSNSRSEMNVSTLELGDSALYLCASSLSVYRERDGNTIYFGEGSWLTVV.

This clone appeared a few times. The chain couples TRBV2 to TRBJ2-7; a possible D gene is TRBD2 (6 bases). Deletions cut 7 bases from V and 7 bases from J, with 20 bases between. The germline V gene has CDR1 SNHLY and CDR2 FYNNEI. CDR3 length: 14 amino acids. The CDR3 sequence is CASKEPGELREQYF. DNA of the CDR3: TGTGCCAGCAAGGAGCCGGGGGAGCTGAGGGAGCAGTACTTC.

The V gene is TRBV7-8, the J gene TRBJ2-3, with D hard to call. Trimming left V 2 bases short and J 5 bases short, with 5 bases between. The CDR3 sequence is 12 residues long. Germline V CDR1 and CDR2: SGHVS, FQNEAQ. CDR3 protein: CASSLFRDTQYF. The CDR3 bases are TGTGCCAGCAGCTTATTTCGAGATACGCAGTATTTT.

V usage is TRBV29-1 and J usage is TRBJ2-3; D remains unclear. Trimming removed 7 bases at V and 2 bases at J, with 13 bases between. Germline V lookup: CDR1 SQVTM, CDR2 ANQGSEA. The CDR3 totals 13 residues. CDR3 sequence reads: CSATERNTDTQYF. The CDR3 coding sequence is TGCAGCGCCACAGAGCGTAACACAGATACGCAGTATTTT.

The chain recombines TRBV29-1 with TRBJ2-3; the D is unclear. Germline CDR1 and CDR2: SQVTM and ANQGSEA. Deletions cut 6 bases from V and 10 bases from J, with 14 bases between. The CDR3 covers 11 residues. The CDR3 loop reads CSVPQVSSQYF. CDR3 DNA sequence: TGCAGCGTCCCTCAGGTCTCCTCGCAGTATTTT.

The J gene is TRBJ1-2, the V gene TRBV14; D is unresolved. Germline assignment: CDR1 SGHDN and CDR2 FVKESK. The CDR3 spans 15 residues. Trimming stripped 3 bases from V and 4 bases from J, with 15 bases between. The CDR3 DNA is TGTGCCAGCAGCCATGGGCGGGGAGAGACCTATGGCTACACCTTC. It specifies CASSHGRGETYGYTF. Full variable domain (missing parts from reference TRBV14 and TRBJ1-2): EAGVTQFPSHSVIEKGQTVTLRCDPISGHDNLYWYRRVMGKEIKFLLHFVKESKQDESGMPNNRFLAERTGGTYSTLKVQPAELEDSGVYFCASSHGRGETYGYTFGSGTRLTVV.

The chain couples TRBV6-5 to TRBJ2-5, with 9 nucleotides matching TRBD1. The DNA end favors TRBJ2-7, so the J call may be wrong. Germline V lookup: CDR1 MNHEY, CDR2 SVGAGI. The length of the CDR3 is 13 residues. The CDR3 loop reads CASSTGTGREQYF. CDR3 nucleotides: TGTGCCAGCAGTACCGGGACAGGGCGCGAGCAGTACTTC.

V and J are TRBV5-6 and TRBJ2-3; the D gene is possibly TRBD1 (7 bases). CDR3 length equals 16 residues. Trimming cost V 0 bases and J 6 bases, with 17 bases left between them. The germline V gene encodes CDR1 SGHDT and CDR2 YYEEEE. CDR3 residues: CASSLEEGAPRDTQYF. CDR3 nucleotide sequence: TGTGCCAGCAGCTTGGAGGAGGGGGCGCCCCGGGATACGCAGTATTTT.

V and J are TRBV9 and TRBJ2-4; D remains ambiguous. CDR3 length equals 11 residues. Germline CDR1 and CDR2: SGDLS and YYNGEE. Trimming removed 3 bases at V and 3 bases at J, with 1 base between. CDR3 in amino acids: CASSDKNIQYF. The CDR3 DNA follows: TGTGCCAGCAGCGACAAAAACATTCAGTACTTC. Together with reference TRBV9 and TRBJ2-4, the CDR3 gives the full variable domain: DSGVTQTPKHLITATGQRVTLRCSPRSGDLSVYWYQQSLDQGLQFLIQYYNGEERAKGNILERFSAQQFPDLHSELNLSSLELGDSALYFCASSDKNIQYFGAGTRLSVL.

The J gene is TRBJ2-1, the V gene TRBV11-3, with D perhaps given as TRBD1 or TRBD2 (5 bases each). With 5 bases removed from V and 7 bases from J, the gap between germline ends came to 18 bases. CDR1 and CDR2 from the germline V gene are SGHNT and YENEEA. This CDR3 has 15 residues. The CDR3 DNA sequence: TGTGCCAGCAGCCGACGGGACCTGGATATGAATGAGCAGTTCTTC. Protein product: CASSRRDLDMNEQFF. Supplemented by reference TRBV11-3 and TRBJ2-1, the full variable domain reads EAGVVQSPRYKIIEKKQPVAFWCNPISGHNTLYWYLQNLGQGPELLIRYENEEAVDDSQLPKDRFSAERLKGVDSTLKIQPAELGDSAVYLCASSRRDLDMNEQFFGPGTRLTVL.

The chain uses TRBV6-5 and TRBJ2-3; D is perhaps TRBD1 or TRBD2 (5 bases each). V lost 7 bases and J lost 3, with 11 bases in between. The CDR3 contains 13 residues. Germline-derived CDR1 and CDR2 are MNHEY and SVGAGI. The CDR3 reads CASTPGRTDTQYF. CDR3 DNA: TGTGCCAGCACACCGGGACGGACAGATACGCAGTATTTT.

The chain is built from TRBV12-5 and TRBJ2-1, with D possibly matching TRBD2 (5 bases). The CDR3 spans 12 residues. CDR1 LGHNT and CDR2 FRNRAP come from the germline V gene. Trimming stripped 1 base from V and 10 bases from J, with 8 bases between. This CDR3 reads CASGLGGPEQFF. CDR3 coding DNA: TGTGCTAGTGGTTTGGGCGGGCCAGAGCAGTTCTTC.

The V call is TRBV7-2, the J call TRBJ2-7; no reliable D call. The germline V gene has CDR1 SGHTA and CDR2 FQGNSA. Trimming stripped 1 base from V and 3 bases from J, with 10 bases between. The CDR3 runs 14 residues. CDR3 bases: TGTGCCAGCAGCTTAGGCTGGCAGAGCTACGAGCAGTACTTC. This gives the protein CASSLGWQSYEQYF.

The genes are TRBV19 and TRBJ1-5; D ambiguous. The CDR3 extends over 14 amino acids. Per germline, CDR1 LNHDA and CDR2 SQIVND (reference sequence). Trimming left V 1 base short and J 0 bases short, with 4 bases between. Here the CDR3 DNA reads TGTGCCAGTAGTATAGGTATTAGCAATCAGCCCCAGCATTTT. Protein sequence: CASSIGISNQPQHF.

The CDR3 protein is CASNPIPYASVTEAFF. CDR3 DNA sequence: TGTGCCAGCAACCCCATCCCGTACGCTTCTGTCACTGAAGCTTTCTTT. The chain uses TRBV27 and TRBJ1-1; D is undetermined. V was clipped by 7 bases and J by 4 bases, with 22 bases between them. The germline gives CDR1 MNHEY, CDR2 SMNVEV (reference sequence). The CDR3 length is 16 residues.

The CDR3 nucleotides read TGTGCCAGCAGCGTAGGAGGGGGCTCTTACAAGAATGAGCAGTTCTTC. Translation: CASSVGGGSYKNEQFF. The chain employs TRBV9 and TRBJ2-1, with TRBD1 identical over 7 bases. Germline-derived CDR1 and CDR2 are SGDLS and YYNGEE. The CDR3 length is 16 residues. The V segment lost 0 bases and the J segment 7 bases; nucleotides outside the gene matches: 10.

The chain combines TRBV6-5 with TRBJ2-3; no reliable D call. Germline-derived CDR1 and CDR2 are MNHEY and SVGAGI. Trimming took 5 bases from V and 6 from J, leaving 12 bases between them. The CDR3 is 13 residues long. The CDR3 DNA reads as TGTGCCAGCAGTCCGACGGTAGGCGATACGCAGTATTTT. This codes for CASSPTVGDTQYF.

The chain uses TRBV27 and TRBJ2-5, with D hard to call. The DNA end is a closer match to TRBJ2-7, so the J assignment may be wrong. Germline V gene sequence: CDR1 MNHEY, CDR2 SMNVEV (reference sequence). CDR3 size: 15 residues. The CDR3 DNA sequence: TGTGCCAGCAGTTTAAGGAGTGGCGGCTACTACGAGCAGTACTTC. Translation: CASSLRSGGYYEQYF.

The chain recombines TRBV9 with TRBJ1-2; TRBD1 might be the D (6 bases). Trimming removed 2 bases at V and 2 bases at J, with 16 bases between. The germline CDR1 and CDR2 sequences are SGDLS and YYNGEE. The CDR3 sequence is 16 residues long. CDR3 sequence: CASSVLPTGSNYGYTF. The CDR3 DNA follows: TGTGCCAGCAGCGTTCTACCTACAGGGTCCAACTATGGCTACACCTTC.

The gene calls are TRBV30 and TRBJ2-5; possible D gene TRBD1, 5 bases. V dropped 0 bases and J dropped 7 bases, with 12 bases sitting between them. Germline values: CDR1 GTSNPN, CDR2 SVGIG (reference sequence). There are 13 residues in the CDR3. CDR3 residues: CAWSVGAPGTQYF. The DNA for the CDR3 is TGTGCCTGGAGTGTTGGGGCACCGGGGACCCAGTACTTC.

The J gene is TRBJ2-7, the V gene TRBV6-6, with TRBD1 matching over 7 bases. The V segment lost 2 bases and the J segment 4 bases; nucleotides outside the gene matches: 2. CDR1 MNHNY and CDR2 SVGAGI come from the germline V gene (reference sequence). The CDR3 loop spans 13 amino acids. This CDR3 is CASSYATGYEQYF. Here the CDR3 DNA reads TGTGCCAGCAGTTACGCGACAGGGTACGAGCAGTACTTC.

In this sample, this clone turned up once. CDR3 bases: TGCGCCAGCAGCCAATCCTGGGGGGCCAGCACAGATACGCAGTATTTT. Translated: CASSQSWGASTDTQYF. J is TRBJ2-3 and V is TRBV4-3, with D possibly called TRBD1 or TRBD2 (6 bases each). Trimming stripped 2 bases from V and 0 bases from J, with 12 bases between. The CDR3 totals 16 residues. CDR1 and CDR2 (germline): LGHNA, YSLEER.

This chain's CDR3 is CASSPRQGPYNEQFF. The CDR3 DNA reads TGTGCCAGCTCACCCCGACAGGGACCCTACAATGAGCAGTTCTTC. This rearrangement joins TRBV18 to TRBJ2-1; 7 nucleotides line up with TRBD1. CDR3 length equals 15 residues. V lost 3 bases, J lost 2 bases, and 4 bases stayed unmatched. Germline loops: CDR1 KGHSH, CDR2 LQKENI.